Listed here are 22 T cell receptor beta chains from one sample, sequenced in a study of T cell responses to AZD1222 COVID-19 vaccine. Sequencing was performed with immunoSEQ multiplex PCR; in TCRdb, only in-frame clones are kept and a portion is missing. There are over 110,000 clones in the sample; more than 85% occur only once, and roughly 12% lies in the top ten. Sequenced material: peripheral blood, taken after recovery from COVID-19. The receptors were gathered from an adult who had recovered from COVID-19.

This sequence joins TRBV27 and TRBJ1-6; TRBD1 aligns across 8 bases. The trim removed 6 bases at V and 4 bases at J, leaving 11 bases unmatched. In germline, CDR1 is MNHEY, CDR2 SMNVEV (reference sequence). The CDR3 contains 17 residues. The CDR3 reads CASSDGAGGRYNSPLHF. The CDR3 DNA follows: TGTGCCAGCAGCGATGGGGCAGGGGGCCGTTATAATTCACCCCTCCACTTT.

This chain links TRBV19 with TRBJ1-4; D might be TRBD1 (5 bases). Germline V gene data show CDR1 as LNHDA and CDR2 as SQIVND (reference sequence). With 2 bases removed from V and 9 bases from J, the gap between germline ends came to 13 bases. This CDR3 spans 14 amino acids. CDR3 protein: CASSIQGEGKKLFF. As DNA, the CDR3 is TGTGCCAGTAGTATACAGGGAGAGGGTAAAAAACTGTTTTTT.

In this sample, this clone turned up once. V is TRBV4-2 and J is TRBJ1-1, with TRBD1 matching 7 bases. J gave up 6 bases and V 3 bases, and 7 bases lay outside the gene matches. The CDR3 contains 14 residues. Germline CDR1 and CDR2: LGHNA and YNFKEQ. The CDR3 DNA is TGTGCCAGCAGCCATAGGGGGCCTGGGGCTGAAGCTTTCTTT. Encoded protein: CASSHRGPGAEAFF.

The gene calls are TRBV11-2 and TRBJ2-6, with D perhaps TRBD2 (6 bases). Germline V gene data show CDR1 as SGHAT and CDR2 as FQNNGV. Trimming shortened V by 6 bases and J by 4 bases, and 16 bases separated the two germline ends. The CDR3 loop spans 16 amino acids. The CDR3 nucleotides read TGTGCCAGCAGTCCCGCGGGGCGTGGAGGGGCCAACGTCCTGACTTTC. This translates into CASSPAGRGGANVLTF.

V and J are TRBV28 and TRBJ2-7; the D is unclear. The CDR3 has 14 amino acids. Germline V gives CDR1 MDHEN, CDR2 SYDVKM. V lost 3 bases and J 6 bases, leaving 15 bases between the germline ends. This CDR3 reads CASSFRLAFSEQYF. The CDR3 DNA sequence: TGTGCCAGCAGTTTCCGACTCGCTTTTTCCGAGCAGTACTTC.

The chain employs TRBV6-1 and TRBJ1-1, with no clear D. Trimming stripped 2 bases from V and 1 base from J, with 8 bases between. The V gene's germline CDR1 is MNHNS and CDR2 SASEGT. This CDR3 contains 14 residues. The CDR3 DNA sequence: TGTGCCAGCAGTGAATCGTGGGGGAACACTGAAGCTTTCTTT. Translating gives CASSESWGNTEAFF.

The chain couples TRBV2 to TRBJ2-5; possibly TRBD1 for D (6 bases). Germline CDR1 is SNHLY and CDR2 is FYNNEI. V shed 7 bases and J shed 3 bases, with 12 bases lying between them. The CDR3 is made up of 13 amino acids. CDR3 amino acids: CASKRTGKETQYF. For the CDR3, the DNA is TGTGCCAGCAAGCGAACAGGGAAAGAGACCCAGTACTTC.

The chain uses TRBV23-1 and TRBJ2-7; no firm D call. TRBV23-1 qualifies as an ORF whose function is uncertain. This CDR3 region has 13 residues. Trimming removed 6 bases at V and 2 bases at J, with 11 bases between. CDR3 coding DNA: TGCGCCAGCAGAAAACCTGACCCCTACGAGCAGTACTTC. Translation: CASRKPDPYEQYF.

The genes are TRBV6-1 and TRBJ2-7; no clear D gene. The V gene lost 3 bases and the J gene lost 0 bases, with 0 bases spanning the gap. There are 11 residues in the CDR3. The V gene's germline CDR1 is MNHNS and CDR2 SASEGT. In DNA form, the CDR3 reads TGTGCCAGCAGTGACTCCTACGAGCAGTACTTC. Translating it yields CASSDSYEQYF.

The rearrangement links TRBV11-2 to TRBJ2-3, with D hard to call. Germline CDR1 and CDR2: SGHAT and FQNNGV. Trimming took off 1 base at V and 6 bases at J, with 11 bases between the two ends. This CDR3 spans 14 amino acids. The CDR3 reads CASSLAGGRDTQYF. CDR3 coding DNA: TGTGCCAGCAGCTTAGCGGGTGGTCGGGATACGCAGTATTTT.

The chain uses TRBV7-3 and TRBJ2-3; no clear D. CDR1 and CDR2 (germline): SGHTA, FQGTGA. The CDR3 is 15 residues long. Trimming shortened V by 3 bases and J by 1 base, and 11 bases separated the two germline ends. In nucleotides, the CDR3 is TGTGCCAGCAGCTTCGGCGCGGCCCGCACAGATACGCAGTATTTT. This encodes CASSFGAARTDTQYF.

The rearrangement uses TRBV28 and TRBJ2-3, with 14 nucleotides matching TRBD2. Trimming cost V 3 bases and J 7 bases; bases outside gene matches: 3. The CDR3 sequence is 15 residues long. Germline CDR1 MDHEN, CDR2 SYDVKM. The CDR3 protein is CASSFGLAGGNTQYF. In DNA form, the CDR3 reads TGTGCCAGCAGTTTCGGACTAGCGGGAGGAAATACGCAGTATTTT.

The V call is TRBV27, the J call TRBJ1-2; D remains ambiguous. Between the trimmed V and J ends, which lost 6 bases and 4 bases, there was a span of 12 bases. CDR1 MNHEY and CDR2 SMNVEV come from the germline V gene (reference sequence). There are 13 residues in the CDR3. This CDR3 is CASSPRVAYGYTF. For the CDR3, the DNA is TGTGCCAGCAGCCCCAGAGTCGCCTATGGCTACACCTTC.

The chain is built from TRBV3-1 (or the pseudogene TRBV3-2) and TRBJ1-6, with D uncertain. V was pared by 8 bases and J by 0 bases, with 11 bases between. This CDR3 spans 15 amino acids. CDR1 LGHDT and CDR2 YNNKEL come from the germline V gene (reference sequence). The CDR3 nucleotides are TGTGCCAGCCGGGAGGGCGGCTCCTATAATTCACCCCTCCACTTT. It codes for CASREGGSYNSPLHF.

The chain is built from TRBV27 and TRBJ2-5; D remains ambiguous. Germline assignment: CDR1 MNHEY and CDR2 SMNVEV (reference sequence). The CDR3 consists of 12 residues. V gave up 5 bases and J gave up 5 bases, with 9 bases separating them. For the CDR3, the DNA is TGTGCCAGCAGTCCCAGTGGGGAGACCCAGTACTTC. Translated: CASSPSGETQYF.

The V call is TRBV28, the J call TRBJ2-1; 8 bases are shared with TRBD2. This CDR3 is built from 13 residues. Germline CDR1 and CDR2: MDHEN and SYDVKM. Unmatched junction bases numbered 10, after V lost 10 bases and J lost 8 bases. CDR3 DNA: TGTGCCATTCAAGCGGGAGAATTTTATGAGCAGTTCTTC. Encoded protein: CAIQAGEFYEQFF.

The gene calls are TRBV18 and TRBJ1-4, with D possibly being TRBD1 (6 bases). CDR1 is KGHSH and CDR2 is LQKENI in the germline V gene. CDR3 length equals 15 residues. Trimming stripped 2 bases from V and 7 bases from J, with 14 bases between. For the CDR3, the DNA is TGTGCCAGCTCACCATCAAGACAGGCCCGTGAAAAACTGTTTTTT. It is translated as CASSPSRQAREKLFF.

This chain uses TRBV4-2 with TRBJ2-7, with D perhaps being TRBD1 or TRBD2 (5 bases each). This CDR3 spans 12 amino acids. Trimming stripped 8 bases from V and 4 bases from J, with 12 bases between. Germline V lookup: CDR1 LGHNA, CDR2 YNFKEQ. The CDR3 protein is CASGGPGYEQYF. The CDR3 DNA reads TGTGCCAGCGGGGGACCAGGGTACGAGCAGTACTTC.

The chain combines TRBV24-1 with TRBJ2-1; 7 nucleotides agree with TRBD1. This CDR3 contains 15 residues. The trim removed 1 base at V and 8 bases at J, leaving 7 bases unmatched. The germline V gene encodes CDR1 KGHDR and CDR2 SFDVKD. The DNA of the CDR3 is TGTGCCACCAGTGATTTTTCACAGGGGTTCGATGAGCAGTTCTTC. This translates into CATSDFSQGFDEQFF.

The DNA for the CDR3 is TGTGCCAGCAGTTACTCGCCGGGGGAGGCGAACACTGAAGCTTTCTTT. Its protein product is CASSYSPGEANTEAFF. This chain uses TRBV6-5 with TRBJ1-1; possibly TRBD1 for D (5 bases). CDR1 is MNHEY and CDR2 is SVGAGI in the germline V gene. The ends were cut back, 0 bases at V and 1 base at J, with 12 bases in the middle. The CDR3 contains 16 residues.

This rearrangement joins TRBV11-2 to TRBJ2-1; no reliable D call. The V and J ends lost 2 bases and 6 bases respectively, with 11 bases between them. CDR1 and CDR2 (germline): SGHAT, FQNNGV. The length of the CDR3 is 14 residues. CDR3 nucleotides: TGTGCCAGCAGCTTAAATCTACAGCCCAATGAGCAGTTCTTC. Its translation is CASSLNLQPNEQFF.

This clone has a single count. This chain uses TRBV12-5 with TRBJ2-7, with 11 bases aligning to TRBD2. The CDR3 is 15 amino acids. Losses at the gene ends were 2 bases for V and 0 bases for J; bases not matched to a gene: 0. Germline CDR1 LGHNT, CDR2 FRNRAP. This CDR3 reads CASGLTSGSSYEQYF. The CDR3 DNA is TGTGCTAGTGGTTTGACTAGCGGGAGCTCCTACGAGCAGTACTTC.